The clone carrying this T cell receptor (beta chain) was counted a few times. Its antigen is not known. V was trimmed by 4 bases and J by 1 base, leaving 19 bases between them. The CDR3 contains 17 residues. From germline, CDR1 is SGDLS and CDR2 YYNGEE. The source of the sample is a study of T-cell memory formation after mild COVID-19. Findings of the study overall: Pre-infection memory showed some responding clones, and this suggested that cross-reactive memory joined.

It was 5'RACE with constant-segment primers that produced the TCR alpha and TCR beta cDNA libraries, which carried sample barcodes and UMIs. TCRdb reprocessed the 5' RACE reads via MiXCR and lists one record per CDR3 protein. The sample consists of approximately 300,000 distinct CDR3 sequences, approximately 16% of them appearing once. The sample was PBMCs or a T cell subset sorted from them (not recorded which). The source of this sequence is a man between 18 and 35 years old who had mild COVID-19 (a few samples of this study predate the infection). Cell type and time point are not known. This chain links TRBV9 with TRBJ2-3; D is unclear. CDR3 nucleotides: TGTGCCAGCAGCTACCCCCGGGTCCCGGCCGGCACAGATACGCAGTATTTT. It translates to CASSYPRVPAGTDTQYF.